One sample yielded the 19 T cell receptor beta chains listed below, sequenced in a study of T cell repertoires in cytomegalovirus infection. A single record per CDR3 protein comes from TCRdb applying MiXCR to the reads. The table shows over 250,000 distinct CDR3 sequences, with about 20% occurring only once. Antigens of these TCRs are unknown. This material consisted of cultured PBMCs, taken from culture after CMV antigen stimulation. Receptor source: a human donor in good health (CMV status not recorded). Some clones in this sample may be carry-over from other donors' samples.

Ten or more counts support this clonotype. J is TRBJ2-1 and V is TRBV4-1, with TRBD1 as a possible D gene (5 bases). The CDR3 is made up of 14 amino acids. Looked up from germline, CDR1 is MGHRA and CDR2 is YSYEKL. V was cut by 2 bases and J by 8 bases, with 13 bases left in between. The CDR3 coding sequence is TGCGCCAGCAGCCAATCAGGGAATCCCGATGAGCAGTTCTTC. It specifies CASSQSGNPDEQFF.

There are many counts of this clonotype. CDR3 region: CASSIRQDNQPQHF. In DNA form, the CDR3 reads TGTGCCAGCAGCATTAGACAGGACAATCAGCCCCAGCATTTT. The rearrangement links TRBV12-3 or TRBV12-4 to TRBJ1-5, with D possibly matching TRBD1 (6 bases). V was trimmed by 6 bases and J by 3 bases, leaving 12 bases between them. The length of the CDR3 is 14 residues.

This clonotype has just a few counts. The chain uses TRBV5-4 and TRBJ2-5; D gene unclear. With 4 bases removed from V and 5 bases from J, the gap between germline ends came to 15 bases. Germline CDR1 and CDR2: SGHNT and YYREEE (reference sequence). This CDR3 region has 14 residues. This CDR3 reads CASSGGAPGETQYF. CDR3 bases: TGTGCCAGCAGCGGTGGTGCCCCGGGTGAGACCCAGTACTTC.

This chain uses TRBV5-4 with TRBJ2-5; TRBD2 aligns across 9 bases. This CDR3 is built from 17 residues. Trimming at V came to 2 bases and at J to 5 bases, leaving 13 bases not matched to a gene. Germline CDR1 is SGHNT and CDR2 is YYREEE (reference sequence). DNA of the CDR3: TGTGCCAGCAGCTTCCGAGGCAGCGGGAGGCAACAGGAGACCCAGTACTTC. Encoded protein: CASSFRGSGRQQETQYF.

This clonotype has ten or more counts. The rearrangement links TRBV7-2 to TRBJ2-1, with D possibly being TRBD2 (5 bases). The CDR3 runs to 16 residues. Germline assignment: CDR1 SGHTA and CDR2 FQGNSA. Trimming cost V 1 base and J 5 bases, with 15 bases left between them. CDR3: CASSLERLGSHNEQFF. In nucleotides, the CDR3 is TGTGCCAGCAGCTTAGAACGTCTAGGGAGTCACAATGAGCAGTTCTTC. Using reference TRBV7-2 and TRBJ2-1 for the parts outside the CDR3, the full variable domain is GAGVSQSPSNKVTEKGKDVELRCDPISGHTALYWYRQSLGQGLEFLIYFQGNSAPDKSGLPSDRFSAERTGGSVSTLTIQRTQQEDSAVYLCASSLERLGSHNEQFFGPGTRLTVL.

This clonotype was seen ten or more times. This CDR3 is CASSSFPTPGNTEAFF. For the CDR3, the DNA is TGTGCCAGCAGTTCCTTCCCAACCCCCGGGAACACTGAAGCTTTCTTT. This sequence joins TRBV12-3 or TRBV12-4 and TRBJ1-1; D unresolved. CDR3 length: 16 residues. V was clipped by 4 bases and J by 1 base, with 16 bases between them.

This clonotype was picked up many times. J is TRBJ2-7 and V is TRBV4-3; D might be TRBD1 or TRBD2, each matching 7 bases. CDR1 and CDR2 from the germline V gene are LGHNA and YSLEER. V lost 6 bases to trimming and J lost 1 base, with 16 bases between them. CDR3 length: 15 residues. CDR3 region: CASSEQGGGSYEQYF. CDR3 nucleotide sequence: TGCGCCAGCAGTGAGCAGGGGGGGGGGTCCTACGAGCAGTACTTC.

At least ten counts were recorded for this clonotype. The genes are TRBV7-9 and TRBJ2-1; 10 nucleotides match TRBD1. Germline values: CDR1 SEHNR, CDR2 FQNEAQ (reference sequence). Unmatched junction bases numbered 16, after V lost 11 bases and J lost 6 bases. There are 16 residues in the CDR3. Here the CDR3 DNA reads TGTGCCTCGACAGGGGACAGGGGTGTACAGGCCAATGAGCAGTTCTTC. It specifies CASTGDRGVQANEQFF.

Points on this clonotype: Its ends do not fully match the called genes, so a read error is possible. This rearrangement joins TRBV7-2 to TRBJ1-3; 12 bases map to TRBD1. Germline assignment: CDR1 SGHTA and CDR2 FQGNSA. This CDR3 region has 15 residues. The CDR3 DNA sequence: TGTGCCAGCAGCGCCTCCGGGACAGGGGGCTGGATGAGTAATTTT. Protein: CASSASGTGGWMSNF.

The rearrangement uses TRBV6-6 and TRBJ2-7; D gene ambiguous. The CDR3 length is 12 residues. V shed 2 bases and J shed 3 bases, with 5 bases lying between them. The germline gives CDR1 MNHNY, CDR2 SVGAGI (reference sequence). The CDR3 is CASSYRVYEQYF. In DNA, the CDR3 is TGTGCCAGCAGTTACCGGGTCTACGAGCAGTACTTC.

This clonotype was seen a handful of times. The V gene is TRBV7-9, the J gene TRBJ2-1, with 10 positions matching TRBD2. Germline CDR1 and CDR2: SEHNR and FQNEAQ (reference sequence). V shed 5 bases and J 6 bases; nucleotides not matched to a gene: 19. The CDR3 contains 19 residues. The CDR3: CASSMAEREGQITGNEQFF. CDR3 nucleotides: TGTGCCAGCAGCATGGCGGAGCGGGAGGGCCAAATAACTGGCAATGAGCAGTTCTTC.

The rearrangement uses TRBV6-5 and TRBJ2-5; D is possibly TRBD2 (6 bases). The V and J ends lost 7 bases and 2 bases respectively, with 11 bases between them. The CDR3 consists of 13 residues. Germline loops: CDR1 MNHEY, CDR2 SVGAGI. The CDR3 sequence is CASKGREQETQYF. CDR3 nucleotides: TGTGCCAGCAAGGGACGGGAGCAAGAGACCCAGTACTTC.

This clonotype was detected only a few times. The chain is built from TRBV27 and TRBJ2-2; unclear D gene. V was clipped by 3 bases and J by 0 bases, with 8 bases between them. The germline CDR1 and CDR2 sequences are MNHEY and SMNVEV (reference sequence). CDR3 length: 15 amino acids. This CDR3 reads CASSFQRSNTGELFF. CDR3 bases: TGTGCCAGCAGTTTTCAGCGATCGAACACCGGGGAGCTGTTTTTT.

Here the CDR3 DNA reads TGTGCCAGCAGTCACTGGGCAGGGGGCTATGGCTACACCTTC. Translating it yields CASSHWAGGYGYTF. The rearrangement uses TRBV6-2 or TRBV6-3 and TRBJ1-2, with 7 bases that match TRBD1. J was trimmed by 4 bases and V by 5 bases; bases with no gene match: 7. Germline CDR1 MNHEY, CDR2 SVGEGT. This CDR3 has 14 residues.

V gene TRBV2 combines with J gene TRBJ2-4, with 10 bases matching TRBD2. Trimming at V came to 6 bases and at J to 8 bases, leaving 13 bases not matched to a gene. This CDR3 region has 16 residues. Per the germline V gene, CDR1 is SNHLY and CDR2 is FYNNEI. DNA for the CDR3: TGTGCCAGCAGCCTAGCGGGAGAGTCGGGGGGTGACATTCAGTACTTC. It yields the protein CASSLAGESGGDIQYF.

This clonotype was found a few times. The chain links TRBV5-1 to TRBJ2-1; 8 bases map to TRBD2. Germline CDR1 is SGHRS and CDR2 is YFSETQ. V lost 4 bases to trimming and J lost 3 bases; unmatched junction nucleotides: 9. The CDR3 totals 16 residues. CDR3 DNA sequence: TGCGCCAGCAGCCTCCGGGGGGGGTGGGACTACAATGAGCAGTTCTTC. This sequence encodes CASSLRGGWDYNEQFF.

The V and J genes are TRBV5-6 and TRBJ1-1, with 7 bases fitting TRBD1. Germline CDR1 is SGHDT and CDR2 is YYEEEE. The CDR3 sequence is 17 residues long. V shed 4 bases, J shed 5 bases, and the junction held 17 bases outside the gene matches. CDR3 nucleotides: TGTGCCAGCAGCAAAGACAGGGATGGGGTGGCGAGGACTGAAGCTTTCTTT. Amino acids: CASSKDRDGVARTEAFF.

The chain has TRBV9 and TRBJ2-7; D uncertain. CDR3 length equals 13 residues. Between the trimmed V and J ends, which lost 0 bases and 0 bases, there was a span of 4 bases. The germline V gene encodes CDR1 SGDLS and CDR2 YYNGEE. The CDR3 spells CASSVEASYEQYF. CDR3 bases: TGTGCCAGCAGCGTAGAGGCCTCCTACGAGCAGTACTTC.

This sequence joins TRBV12-3 or TRBV12-4 and TRBJ1-1; D is uncertain. CDR3 length: 11 residues. The V gene lost 6 bases and the J gene lost 7 bases, with 9 bases spanning the gap. The CDR3 loop reads CASSVMREAFF. DNA of the CDR3: TGTGCCAGCAGCGTCATGCGTGAAGCTTTCTTT.